Following are 17 T cell receptor beta chains from one sample sequenced in a study of blood T cell repertoires in COVID-19 (dated by TCRdb to 2019 to 2021). Library construction relied on the immunoSEQ multiplex PCR assay. Imported from immuneACCESS, the table was reduced by TCRdb to in-frame sequences with V and J called. These copies leave out some clones; in studies compared against another copy, an unresolved V gene accounts for under half, and the cause of the remainder is not known. This sample lists about 160,000 clones; approximately 90% were detected once. More than 2% of the sample goes to the ten largest clones. The sequenced sample was peripheral blood. The origin of the receptors is a man aged 18 to 30 with acute or convalescent COVID-19.

The genes are TRBV5-4 and TRBJ1-1, with 8 nucleotides matching TRBD1. CDR1 and CDR2 from the germline V gene are SGHNT and YYREEE (reference sequence). CDR3 size: 13 residues. After removal of 4 bases from V and 5 bases from J, the junction contained 4 bases not matched to a gene. The CDR3 DNA sequence: TGTGCCAGCAGCACAACAGGGGGGACTGAAGCTTTCTTT. It encodes CASSTTGGTEAFF.

This sequence joins TRBV18 and TRBJ1-3; 8 bases are shared with TRBD1. The CDR3 sequence is 15 residues long. In germline, CDR1 is KGHSH, CDR2 LQKENI. Unmatched junction bases numbered 8, after V lost 4 bases and J lost 6 bases. CDR3 sequence (DNA): TGTGCCAGCTCACTTTCTACAGGGGGAGAAAACACCATATATTTT. Its protein product is CASSLSTGGENTIYF.

V gene TRBV24-1 combines with J gene TRBJ1-1; 8 bases are shared with TRBD1. CDR1 and CDR2 from the germline V gene are KGHDR and SFDVKD. With V trimmed by 4 bases and J by 11 bases, 8 bases remained unmatched. This CDR3 contains 13 residues. The CDR3 sequence: CATSDPDRGEAFF. The CDR3, as DNA: TGTGCCACCAGTGACCCCGACAGGGGTGAGGCTTTCTTT.

The rearrangement uses TRBV5-1 and TRBJ2-4, with D perhaps matching TRBD1 (6 bases). Per germline, CDR1 SGHRS and CDR2 YFSETQ. This CDR3 region has 14 residues. V was pared by 0 bases and J by 7 bases, with 11 bases between. CDR3 amino acids: CASSLVGAGNIQYF. The DNA of the CDR3 is TGCGCCAGCAGCTTGGTGGGGGCTGGGAACATTCAGTACTTC.

The rearrangement joins TRBV12-3 or TRBV12-4 to TRBJ1-1; D possibly corresponds to TRBD1 (6 bases). The CDR3 is 13 amino acids. Between the trimmed V and J ends, which lost 6 bases and 5 bases, there was a span of 13 bases. The CDR3 protein is CASSPEGGTEAFF. In DNA form, the CDR3 reads TGTGCCAGCAGCCCCGAAGGGGGAACTGAAGCTTTCTTT.

V and J are TRBV9 and TRBJ2-3, with D tentatively TRBD2 (5 bases). The CDR3 runs to 14 residues. The V and J ends lost 3 bases and 5 bases respectively, with 13 bases between them. Germline lookup yields CDR1 SGDLS and CDR2 YYNGEE. DNA of the CDR3: TGTGCCAGCAGCGAGCCCGGGGAGAGAGATACGCAGTATTTT. This sequence encodes CASSEPGERDTQYF.

The genes are TRBV6-5 and TRBJ2-7, with D unresolved. The CDR3 has 14 residues. Trimming removed 0 bases at V and 3 bases at J, with 9 bases between. CDR1 and CDR2 (germline): MNHEY, SVGAGI. Written as DNA, the CDR3 is TGTGCCAGCAGTTACTCTGGTGGGCGCTACGAGCAGTACTTC. As protein: CASSYSGGRYEQYF.

The table lists this clone with a few counts. The chain is built from TRBV20-1 and TRBJ1-2; TRBD1 matches at 8 bases. The junction had 5 bases not matched to a gene; V was cut back by 5 bases and J by 12 bases. Germline V gene data show CDR1 as DFQATT and CDR2 as SNEGSKA (reference sequence). CDR3 length: 10 residues. CDR3: CSASGQEDTF. CDR3 sequence (DNA): TGCAGTGCTTCGGGACAGGAGGACACCTTC.

This chain uses TRBV27 with TRBJ2-1; 8 positions match TRBD1. Germline CDR1 and CDR2: MNHEY and SMNVEV (reference sequence). V lost 5 bases and J lost 4; bases outside the gene matches: 13. This CDR3 spans 17 amino acids. The CDR3 region is CASSPRTGSQLYNEQFF. CDR3 DNA sequence: TGTGCCAGCAGTCCGAGGACAGGGTCGCAGCTTTACAATGAGCAGTTCTTC.

The chain carries TRBV11-2 and TRBJ2-1, with 7 bases that match TRBD2. CDR1 is SGHAT, CDR2 FQNNGV, per germline. After removal of 1 base from V and 10 bases from J, the junction contained 13 bases not matched to a gene. The CDR3 length is 16 residues. The CDR3 sequence: CASSLAFQRGGGEQFF. In nucleotides, the CDR3 is TGTGCCAGCAGCTTAGCTTTCCAGCGGGGCGGCGGGGAGCAGTTCTTC.

The chain employs TRBV11-2 and TRBJ2-5, with 7 positions matching TRBD2. The CDR3 has 15 amino acids. The junction had 6 bases not matched to a gene; V was cut back by 0 bases and J by 5 bases. The V gene's germline CDR1 is SGHAT and CDR2 FQNNGV. In DNA, the CDR3 is TGTGCCAGCAGCTTAGATGTCAGCGGGGTGGAGACCCAGTACTTC. It encodes CASSLDVSGVETQYF.

The genes are TRBV10-3 and TRBJ1-6, with D maybe TRBD1 (6 bases). Trimming cost V 6 bases and J 5 bases, with 11 bases left between them. Germline assignment: CDR1 ENHRY and CDR2 SYGVKD. This CDR3 is 14 amino acids long. The CDR3 region is CAIRPGHDNSPLHF. The CDR3 DNA reads as TGTGCCATCAGGCCGGGACACGATAATTCACCCCTCCACTTT.

This rearrangement joins TRBV3-1 (or the pseudogene TRBV3-2) to TRBJ1-2, with TRBD1 matching over 7 bases. J gave up 6 bases and V 3 bases, and 7 bases lay outside the gene matches. The germline V gene has CDR1 LGHDT and CDR2 YNNKEL (reference sequence). The CDR3 has 14 amino acids. The CDR3: CASSHRDSFNGYTF. CDR3 in DNA: TGTGCCAGCAGCCACCGGGACAGCTTTAATGGCTACACCTTC.

The chain links TRBV6-5 to TRBJ1-1; D uncertain. The CDR3 is made up of 16 amino acids. Looked up from germline, CDR1 is MNHEY and CDR2 is SVGAGI. V was pared by 2 bases and J by 1 base, with 14 bases between. As DNA, the CDR3 is TGTGCCAGCAGTTACAGTTGGCGGGCCGGGAACACTGAAGCTTTCTTT. Encoded protein: CASSYSWRAGNTEAFF.

The chain has TRBV19 and TRBJ1-2; 7 bases line up with TRBD1. Looked up from germline, CDR1 is LNHDA and CDR2 is SQIVND (reference sequence). Trimming took 3 bases from V and 2 from J; bases not matched to a gene: 6. The CDR3 runs to 15 residues. The CDR3 nucleotides are TGTGCCAGTAGTATCCCACCGACAGGGAACTATGGCTACACCTTC. This sequence encodes CASSIPPTGNYGYTF.

This clone was observed once. The chain couples TRBV6-5 to TRBJ1-1; D remains unclear. Trimming shortened V by 2 bases and J by 1 base, and 14 bases separated the two germline ends. Germline lookup yields CDR1 MNHEY and CDR2 SVGAGI. The CDR3 is 16 amino acids. CDR3 sequence reads: CASSYRAGNSNTEAFF. In DNA, the CDR3 is TGTGCCAGCAGTTACAGGGCGGGGAACTCGAACACTGAAGCTTTCTTT.

The chain carries TRBV29-1 and TRBJ1-2, with D uncertain. Per the germline V gene, CDR1 is SQVTM and CDR2 is ANQGSEA. There are 13 residues in the CDR3. The V end lost 4 bases, the J end lost 5 bases, and 14 bases lay between the germline ends. CDR3 coding DNA: TGCAGCGTTGTCACTCTTGTTGAGTATGGCTACACCTTC. This gives the protein CSVVTLVEYGYTF. Using reference TRBV29-1 and TRBJ1-2 for the parts outside the CDR3, the full variable domain is SAVISQKPSRDICQRGTSLTIQCQVDSQVTMMFWYRQQPGQSLTLIATANQGSEATYESGFVIDKFPISRPNLTFSTLTVSNMSPEDSSIYLCSVVTLVEYGYTFGSGTRLTVV.